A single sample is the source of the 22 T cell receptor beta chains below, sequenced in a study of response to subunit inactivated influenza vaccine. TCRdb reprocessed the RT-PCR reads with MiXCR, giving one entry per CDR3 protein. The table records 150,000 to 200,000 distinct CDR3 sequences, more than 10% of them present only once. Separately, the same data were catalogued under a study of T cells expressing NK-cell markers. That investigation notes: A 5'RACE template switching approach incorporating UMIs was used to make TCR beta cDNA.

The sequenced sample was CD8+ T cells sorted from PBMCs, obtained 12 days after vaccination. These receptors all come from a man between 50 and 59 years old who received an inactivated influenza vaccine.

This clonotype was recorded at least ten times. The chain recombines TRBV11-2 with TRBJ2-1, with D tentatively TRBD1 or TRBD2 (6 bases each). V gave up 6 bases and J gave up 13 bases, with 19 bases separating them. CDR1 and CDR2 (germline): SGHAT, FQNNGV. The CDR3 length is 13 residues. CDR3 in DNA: TGTGCCAGCAGTCCATACCCGGGGGCGGGCCAGTTCTTC. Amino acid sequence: CASSPYPGAGQFF.

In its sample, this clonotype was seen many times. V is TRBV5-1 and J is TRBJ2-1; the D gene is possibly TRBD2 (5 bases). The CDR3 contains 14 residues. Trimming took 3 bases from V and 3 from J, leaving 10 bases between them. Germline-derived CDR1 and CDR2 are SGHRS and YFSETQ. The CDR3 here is CASSSEDGYNEQFF. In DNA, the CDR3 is TGCGCCAGCAGCTCGGAGGACGGCTACAATGAGCAGTTCTTC.

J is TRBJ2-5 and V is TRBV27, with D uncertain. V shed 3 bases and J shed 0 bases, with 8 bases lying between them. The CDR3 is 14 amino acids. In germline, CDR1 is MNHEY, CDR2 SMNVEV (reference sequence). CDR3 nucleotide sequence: TGTGCCAGCAGTTTGGTTAGAGACCAAGAGACCCAGTACTTC. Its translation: CASSLVRDQETQYF.

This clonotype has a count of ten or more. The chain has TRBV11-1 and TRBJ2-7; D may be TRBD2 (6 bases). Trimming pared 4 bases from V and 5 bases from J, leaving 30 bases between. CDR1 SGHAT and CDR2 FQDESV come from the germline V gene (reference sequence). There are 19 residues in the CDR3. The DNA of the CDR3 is TGTGCCAGCAGCTCCAGCTTGGGGGGTTACGGTGTAAGTCCCCACGAGCAGTACTTC. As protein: CASSSSLGGYGVSPHEQYF.

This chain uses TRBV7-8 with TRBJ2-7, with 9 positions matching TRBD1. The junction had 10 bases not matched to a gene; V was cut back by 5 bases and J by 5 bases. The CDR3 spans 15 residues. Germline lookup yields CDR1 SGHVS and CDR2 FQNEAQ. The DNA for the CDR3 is TGTGCCAGCAGCCTGTCTGGGACAGGGCTGCACGAGCAGTACTTC. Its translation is CASSLSGTGLHEQYF.

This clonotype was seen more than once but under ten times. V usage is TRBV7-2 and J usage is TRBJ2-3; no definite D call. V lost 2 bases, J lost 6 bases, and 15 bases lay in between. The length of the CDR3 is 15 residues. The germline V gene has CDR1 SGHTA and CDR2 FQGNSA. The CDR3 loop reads CASSLNPVLGDTQYF. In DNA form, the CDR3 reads TGTGCCAGCAGCTTAAACCCCGTTCTCGGCGATACGCAGTATTTT.

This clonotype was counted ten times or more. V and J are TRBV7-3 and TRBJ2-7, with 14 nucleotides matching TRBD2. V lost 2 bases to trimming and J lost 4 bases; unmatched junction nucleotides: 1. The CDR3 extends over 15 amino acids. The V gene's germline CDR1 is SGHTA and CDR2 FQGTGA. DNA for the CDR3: TGTGCCAGCAGCTTAGGACTAGCGGGAGGATACGAGCAGTACTTC. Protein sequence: CASSLGLAGGYEQYF.

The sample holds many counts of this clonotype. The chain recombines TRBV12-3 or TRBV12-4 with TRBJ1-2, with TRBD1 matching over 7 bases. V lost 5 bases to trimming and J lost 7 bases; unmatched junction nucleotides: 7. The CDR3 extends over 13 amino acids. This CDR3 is CASSRRTGAGYTF. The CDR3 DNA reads TGTGCCAGCAGTCGACGGACAGGCGCTGGCTACACCTTC.

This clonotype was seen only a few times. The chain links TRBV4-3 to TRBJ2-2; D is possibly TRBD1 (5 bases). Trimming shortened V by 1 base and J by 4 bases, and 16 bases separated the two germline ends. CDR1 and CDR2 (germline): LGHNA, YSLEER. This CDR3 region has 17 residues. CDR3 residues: CASSQAQGPTFTGELFF. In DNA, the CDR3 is TGCGCCAGCAGCCAAGCTCAGGGTCCTACCTTCACCGGGGAGCTGTTTTTT.

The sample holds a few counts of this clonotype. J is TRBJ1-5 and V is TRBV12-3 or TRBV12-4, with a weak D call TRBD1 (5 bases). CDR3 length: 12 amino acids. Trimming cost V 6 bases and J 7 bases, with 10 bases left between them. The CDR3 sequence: CASSSGLQPQHF. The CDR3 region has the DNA TGTGCCAGCAGCTCAGGGTTACAGCCCCAGCATTTT.

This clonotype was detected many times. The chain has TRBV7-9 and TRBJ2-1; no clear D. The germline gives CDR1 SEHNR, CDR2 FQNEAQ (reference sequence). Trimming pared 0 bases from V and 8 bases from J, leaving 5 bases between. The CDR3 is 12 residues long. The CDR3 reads CASSLAVDEQFF. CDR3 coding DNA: TGTGCCAGCAGCTTAGCAGTTGATGAGCAGTTCTTC.

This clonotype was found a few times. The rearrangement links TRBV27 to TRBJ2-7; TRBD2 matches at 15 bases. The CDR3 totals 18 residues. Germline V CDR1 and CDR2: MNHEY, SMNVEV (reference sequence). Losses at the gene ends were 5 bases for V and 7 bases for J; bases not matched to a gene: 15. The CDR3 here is CASSTGLAGGPRAGEQYF. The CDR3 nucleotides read TGTGCCAGCAGTACGGGACTAGCGGGAGGTCCACGTGCGGGGGAGCAGTACTTC.

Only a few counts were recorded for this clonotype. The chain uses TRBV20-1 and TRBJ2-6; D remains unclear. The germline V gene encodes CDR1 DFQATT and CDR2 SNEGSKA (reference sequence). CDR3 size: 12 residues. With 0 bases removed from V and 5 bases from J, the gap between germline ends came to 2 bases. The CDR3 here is CSARERANVLTF. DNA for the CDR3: TGCAGTGCTAGAGAAAGGGCCAACGTCCTGACTTTC.

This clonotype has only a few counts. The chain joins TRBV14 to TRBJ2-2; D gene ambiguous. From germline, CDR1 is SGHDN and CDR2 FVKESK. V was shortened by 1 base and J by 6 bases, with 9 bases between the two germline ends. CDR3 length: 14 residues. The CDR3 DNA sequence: TGTGCCAGCAGCCAAGCGTTGTCCTCCGGGGAGCTGTTTTTT. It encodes CASSQALSSGELFF.

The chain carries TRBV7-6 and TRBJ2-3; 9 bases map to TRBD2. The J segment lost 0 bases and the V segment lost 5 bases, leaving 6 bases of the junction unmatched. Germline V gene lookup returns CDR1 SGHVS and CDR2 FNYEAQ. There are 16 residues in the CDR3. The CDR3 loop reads CASSVRLADSTDTQYF. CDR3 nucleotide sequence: TGTGCCAGCAGCGTAAGACTAGCGGATAGCACAGATACGCAGTATTTT.

The CDR3: CASSQLAGGYNEQFF. As DNA, the CDR3 is TGTGCCAGCAGCCAACTAGCGGGGGGCTACAATGAGCAGTTCTTC. The V and J genes are TRBV27 and TRBJ2-1, with TRBD2 identical over 12 bases. V shed 6 bases and J 3 bases; nucleotides not matched to a gene: 3. CDR1 MNHEY and CDR2 SMNVEV come from the germline V gene (reference sequence). CDR3 size: 15 residues.

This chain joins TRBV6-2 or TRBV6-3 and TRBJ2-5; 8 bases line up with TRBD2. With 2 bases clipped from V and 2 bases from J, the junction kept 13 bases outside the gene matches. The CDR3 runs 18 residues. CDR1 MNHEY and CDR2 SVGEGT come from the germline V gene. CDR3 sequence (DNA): TGTGCCAGCAGTTACATCCACGGGGTAGCGGGGTTACAAGAGACCCAGTACTTC. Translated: CASSYIHGVAGLQETQYF.

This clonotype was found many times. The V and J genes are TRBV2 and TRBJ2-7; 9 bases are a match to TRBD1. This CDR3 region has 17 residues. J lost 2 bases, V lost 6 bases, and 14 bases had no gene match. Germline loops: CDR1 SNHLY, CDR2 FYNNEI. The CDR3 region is CASRSTDWDRDPYEQYF. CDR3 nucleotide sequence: TGTGCCAGCAGAAGTACTGATTGGGACAGGGATCCCTACGAGCAGTACTTC.

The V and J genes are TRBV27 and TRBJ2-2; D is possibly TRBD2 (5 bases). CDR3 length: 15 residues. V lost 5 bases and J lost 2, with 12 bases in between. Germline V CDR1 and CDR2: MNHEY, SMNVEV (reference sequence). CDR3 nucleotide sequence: TGTGCCAGCAGTCTGAAGACTATTAACACCGGGGAGCTGTTTTTT. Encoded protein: CASSLKTINTGELFF.

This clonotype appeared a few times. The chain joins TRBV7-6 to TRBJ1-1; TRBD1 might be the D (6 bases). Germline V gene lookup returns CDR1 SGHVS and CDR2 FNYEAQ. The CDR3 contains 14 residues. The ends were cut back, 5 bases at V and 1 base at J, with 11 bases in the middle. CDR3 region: CASSLGTPNTEAFF. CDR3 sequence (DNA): TGTGCCAGCAGCCTCGGGACACCGAACACTGAAGCTTTCTTT.

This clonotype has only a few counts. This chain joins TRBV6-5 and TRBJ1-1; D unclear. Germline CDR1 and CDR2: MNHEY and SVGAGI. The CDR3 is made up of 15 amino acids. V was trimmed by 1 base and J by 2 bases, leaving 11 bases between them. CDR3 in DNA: TGTGCCAGCAGTTACTTCGGTCTGCTTAACACTGAAGCTTTCTTT. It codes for CASSYFGLLNTEAFF.

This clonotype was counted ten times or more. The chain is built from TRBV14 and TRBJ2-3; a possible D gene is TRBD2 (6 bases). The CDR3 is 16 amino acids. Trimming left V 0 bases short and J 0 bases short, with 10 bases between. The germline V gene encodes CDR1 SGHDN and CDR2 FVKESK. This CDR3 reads CASSQDPGVSTDTQYF. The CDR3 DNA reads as TGTGCCAGCAGCCAAGACCCGGGAGTTAGCACAGATACGCAGTATTTT.